Presented here are 32 T cell receptor beta chains from one specimen sequenced in a study of cytomegalovirus exposure and HLA in healthy donors. Researchers ran the PCR with 60 Vbeta and 13 Jbeta primers. Sequenced by immunoSEQ multiplex PCR; TCRdb stores in-frame clones only, minus some. The sample records roughly 140,000 clones, 70% to 85% being singletons. The specimen was PBMCs. These receptor sequences come from a woman aged 60 to 75 in good health and CMV-seropositive.

The chain couples TRBV11-2 to TRBJ2-5; 7 bases agree with TRBD1. Germline CDR1 and CDR2: SGHAT and FQNNGV. The CDR3 is 11 amino acids. The J segment lost 12 bases and the V segment lost 5 bases, leaving 6 bases of the junction unmatched. The CDR3, as DNA: TGTGCCAGCAGCCAGGGACAGAGGGAGTACTTC. Protein product: CASSQGQREYF.

The chain employs TRBV7-9 and TRBJ1-4, with TRBD1 matching 7 bases. This CDR3 is 14 amino acids long. After removal of 6 bases from V and 0 bases from J, the junction contained 1 base not matched to a gene. Germline V gives CDR1 SEHNR, CDR2 FQNEAQ (reference sequence). CDR3 bases: TGTGCCAGCAGTCAGGGGGCAACTAATGAAAAACTGTTTTTT. Its translation is CASSQGATNEKLFF.

This chain joins TRBV7-2 and TRBJ1-5, with a weak D call TRBD1 (5 bases). V dropped 0 bases and J dropped 6 bases, with 12 bases sitting between them. CDR1 and CDR2 (germline): SGHTA, FQGNSA. The CDR3 sequence is 15 residues long. In DNA form, the CDR3 reads TGTGCCAGCAGCTTAGCGCTAGGGGAAACTCAGCCCCAGCATTTT. Protein sequence: CASSLALGETQPQHF.

The chain carries TRBV6-1 and TRBJ2-2; no reliable D call. Germline loops: CDR1 MNHNS, CDR2 SASEGT. V lost 7 bases, J lost 5 bases, and 17 bases lay in between. This CDR3 has 15 amino acids. The CDR3 region has the DNA TGTGCCAGCACCCCCGCGCGGCAGCAGACCGGGGAGCTGTTTTTT. Its protein is CASTPARQQTGELFF.

V and J are TRBV6-5 and TRBJ1-1, with 7 bases identical to TRBD1. Germline-derived CDR1 and CDR2 are MNHEY and SVGAGI. The CDR3 runs to 13 residues. Trimming cost V 2 bases and J 5 bases; bases outside gene matches: 2. CDR3 protein: CASSYPQGTEAFF. The CDR3 DNA follows: TGTGCCAGCAGTTACCCACAGGGGACTGAAGCTTTCTTT.

This clone was found a few times. V is TRBV7-2 and J is TRBJ2-4; 12 bases match TRBD2. The germline gives CDR1 SGHTA, CDR2 FQGNSA. The CDR3 spans 18 residues. Trimming cost V 5 bases and J 0 bases; bases outside gene matches: 8. The CDR3 bases are TGTGCCAGCAGCCCAAGGACTAGCGGGATCCTAGCCAAAAACATTCAGTACTTC. It is translated as CASSPRTSGILAKNIQYF.

V and J are TRBV9 and TRBJ2-7; TRBD2 matches 11 bases. V trimming: 0 bases; J trimming: 10 bases; junction bases outside the gene matches: 6. The CDR3 sequence is 14 residues long. Germline V gene lookup returns CDR1 SGDLS and CDR2 YYNGEE. The CDR3, as DNA: TGTGCCAGCAGCGTAGATCTAGCGGGAGGAGATCAGTACTTC. It specifies CASSVDLAGGDQYF. Complete variable domain (other parts from reference TRBV9 and TRBJ2-7): DSGVTQTPKHLITATGQRVTLRCSPRSGDLSVYWYQQSLDQGLQFLIQYYNGEERAKGNILERFSAQQFPDLHSELNLSSLELGDSALYFCASSVDLAGGDQYFGPGTRLTVT.

J is TRBJ2-5 and V is TRBV5-1, with D perhaps matching TRBD2 (5 bases). The CDR3 spans 13 residues. V was trimmed by 7 bases and J by 5 bases, leaving 15 bases between them. From germline, CDR1 is SGHRS and CDR2 YFSETQ. This CDR3 reads CASSAEGLETQYF. CDR3 DNA: TGCGCCAGCTCAGCTGAGGGTCTGGAGACCCAGTACTTC.

CDR3 in DNA: TGTGCCCGGCTGGACAGTCGGACCACCGGGGAGCTGTTTTTT. As protein: CARLDSRTTGELFF. The genes are TRBV30 and TRBJ2-2, with D possibly TRBD1 on 6 matching bases. Trimming took off 8 bases at V and 4 bases at J, with 17 bases between the two ends. Germline loops: CDR1 GTSNPN, CDR2 SVGIG (reference sequence). The CDR3 contains 14 residues.

This chain connects TRBV29-1 to TRBJ2-1; perhaps TRBD2 as D (6 bases). This CDR3 region has 14 residues. Germline values: CDR1 SQVTM, CDR2 ANQGSEA. Trimming left V 7 bases short and J 2 bases short, with 15 bases between. The CDR3 sequence: CSATSPETYNEQFF. For the CDR3, the DNA is TGCAGCGCTACTAGCCCAGAGACCTACAATGAGCAGTTCTTC.

The gene calls are TRBV2 and TRBJ2-3; 9 positions match TRBD2. CDR3 size: 14 residues. Trimming at V came to 8 bases and at J to 8 bases, leaving 11 bases not matched to a gene. Germline V lookup: CDR1 SNHLY, CDR2 FYNNEI. As DNA, the CDR3 is TGTGCCAGCGCGGGAGGGGTGGGAGGGGGTACGCAGTATTTT. Its translation: CASAGGVGGGTQYF.

This clone appeared a few times. The gene calls are TRBV11-2 and TRBJ2-4; 8 bases align to TRBD1. With 6 bases clipped from V and 11 bases from J, the junction kept 12 bases outside the gene matches. Germline V gives CDR1 SGHAT, CDR2 FQNNGV. The CDR3 length is 14 residues. The chain's CDR3 is CASSPGTGLPVQYF. The CDR3 region has the DNA TGTGCCAGCAGTCCCGGGACAGGCCTCCCGGTTCAGTACTTC.

As for this clone: The sample carries other DNA sequences with the same CDR3. The chain recombines TRBV19 with TRBJ1-5; 7 nucleotides line up with TRBD1. CDR3 size: 15 residues. With V trimmed by 3 bases and J by 4 bases, 6 bases remained unmatched. Germline V gene data show CDR1 as LNHDA and CDR2 as SQIVND (reference sequence). CDR3 sequence reads: CASSIRGLGNQPQHF. The CDR3 DNA reads TGTGCCAGTAGTATCAGGGGGTTGGGAAATCAGCCCCAGCATTTT.

The genes are TRBV4-2 and TRBJ1-4, with D possibly TRBD1 on 6 matching bases. The CDR3 is 12 amino acids. V gave up 1 base and J gave up 12 bases, with 9 bases separating them. Germline CDR1 LGHNA, CDR2 YNFKEQ. CDR3 sequence: CASSQAGAQLFF. The CDR3 DNA sequence: TGTGCCAGCAGCCAAGCAGGGGCCCAACTGTTTTTT.

The sample holds a few counts of this clone. Within the sample, other DNA sequences also encode this same CDR3. The V gene is TRBV5-1, the J gene TRBJ2-2; unclear D gene. Germline V lookup: CDR1 SGHRS, CDR2 YFSETQ. The CDR3 consists of 13 residues. V was clipped by 5 bases and J by 6 bases, with 11 bases between them. The CDR3 bases are TGCGCCAGCAGGAGAGGCCTTCCCGGGGAGCTGTTTTTT. Translated: CASRRGLPGELFF.

The V and J genes are TRBV28 and TRBJ2-2, with D possibly being TRBD2 (7 bases). V was pared by 4 bases and J by 7 bases, with 25 bases between. The CDR3 extends over 18 amino acids. In germline, CDR1 is MDHEN, CDR2 SYDVKM. Here the CDR3 reads CASSWGGRRPGFLGELFF. CDR3 coding DNA: TGTGCCAGCAGTTGGGGGGGCCGCCGTCCCGGGTTTCTCGGGGAGCTGTTTTTT.

The chain couples TRBV2 to TRBJ2-7, with D possibly matching TRBD1 (5 bases). Per the germline V gene, CDR1 is SNHLY and CDR2 is FYNNEI. The CDR3 is made up of 17 amino acids. V was cut by 4 bases and J by 0 bases, with 19 bases left in between. The CDR3: CASSGPTVGGHSYEQYF. CDR3 coding DNA: TGTGCCAGCAGTGGACCTACCGTGGGCGGACACTCCTACGAGCAGTACTTC.

The sample holds a few counts of this clone. CDR3 loop: CASSRLAGGPPAYNEQFF. Here the CDR3 DNA reads TGTGCCAGTAGTAGACTAGCGGGAGGGCCGCCAGCCTACAATGAGCAGTTCTTC. V and J are TRBV19 and TRBJ2-1, with 14 bases that match TRBD2. The ends lost 4 bases at V and 2 bases at J; junction bases unmatched: 7. The CDR3 totals 18 residues. Germline loops: CDR1 LNHDA, CDR2 SQIVND (reference sequence). Full variable domain (missing parts from reference TRBV19 and TRBJ2-1): DGGITQSPKYLFRKEGQNVTLSCEQNLNHDAMYWYRQDPGQGLRLIYYSQIVNDFQKGDIAEGYSVSREKKESFPLTVTSAQKNPTAFYLCASSRLAGGPPAYNEQFFGPGTRLTVL.

The J gene is TRBJ1-2, the V gene TRBV14, with TRBD1 identical over 7 bases. J gave up 4 bases and V 5 bases, and 10 bases lay outside the gene matches. Germline CDR1 is SGHDN and CDR2 is FVKESK. The CDR3 has 15 amino acids. The CDR3 here is CASSERTGGSYGYTF. The DNA of the CDR3 is TGTGCCAGCAGCGAAAGGACAGGAGGGAGCTATGGCTACACCTTC.

The J gene is TRBJ2-6, the V gene TRBV15; 7 positions match TRBD2. The germline CDR1 and CDR2 sequences are LNHNV and YYDKDF (reference sequence). The V and J ends lost 6 bases and 4 bases, in that order; junction bases with no gene match: 6. The CDR3 length is 15 residues. CDR3 in amino acids: CATRPGGSGANVLTF. The CDR3 DNA reads TGTGCCACCAGACCGGGGGGTTCAGGGGCCAACGTCCTGACTTTC.

The CDR3 coding sequence is TGTGCCAGCAGTCTGACTAGCGGGAAATTCGAGCAGTACTTC. Translating gives CASSLTSGKFEQYF. V usage is TRBV27 and J usage is TRBJ2-7, with 11 nucleotides matching TRBD2. CDR3 length: 14 amino acids. The V gene's germline CDR1 is MNHEY and CDR2 SMNVEV (reference sequence). J was trimmed by 6 bases and V by 5 bases; bases with no gene match: 6.

The chain has TRBV5-6 and TRBJ2-1; 9 bases agree with TRBD2. Unmatched junction bases numbered 10, after V lost 4 bases and J lost 8 bases. Germline-derived CDR1 and CDR2 are SGHDT and YYEEEE. The CDR3 totals 15 residues. CDR3 region: CASSPGLAGSHEQFF. CDR3 nucleotides: TGTGCCAGCAGCCCGGGACTAGCTGGGTCCCATGAGCAGTTCTTC.

The gene calls are TRBV18 and TRBJ2-1, with TRBD2 identical over 11 bases. V trimming: 3 bases; J trimming: 7 bases; junction bases outside the gene matches: 8. The CDR3 consists of 16 residues. The V gene's germline CDR1 is KGHSH and CDR2 LQKENI. The CDR3 loop reads CASSPGTSGLGNEQFF. For the CDR3, the DNA is TGTGCCAGCTCACCCGGGACTAGCGGTTTGGGGAATGAGCAGTTCTTC.

The chain employs TRBV4-3 and TRBJ2-7; D perhaps matches TRBD2 (6 bases). The CDR3 consists of 18 residues. The germline V and J ends were trimmed by 1 base and 0 bases, with 19 bases remaining between them. Germline V gene lookup returns CDR1 LGHNA and CDR2 YSLEER. CDR3 nucleotide sequence: TGCGCCAGCAGCCAAGCAAGTTTCGATAGCGGAATCTCCTACGAGCAGTACTTC. Translation: CASSQASFDSGISYEQYF.

The rearrangement uses TRBV30 and TRBJ2-2, with unresolved D. CDR3 size: 15 residues. Germline lookup yields CDR1 GTSNPN and CDR2 SVGIG (reference sequence). V lost 0 bases and J lost 4, with 12 bases in between. The CDR3 spells CAWSVLLVGTGELFF. The CDR3 DNA follows: TGTGCCTGGAGTGTACTACTTGTCGGCACCGGGGAGCTGTTTTTT.

A note on this clone: An end of the junction differs from the germline gene, which may be a read error. The rearrangement joins TRBV7-9 to TRBJ2-1; TRBD2 is a possible D gene (5 bases). The CDR3 contains 16 residues. The germline V gene has CDR1 SEHNR and CDR2 FQNEAQ (reference sequence). DNA of the CDR3: TGTGCCAGCAGCCTAGCCCTAGCAGTGGCCTACAATGAGCAGTTCTTC. Protein: CASSLALAVAYNEQFF.

This clone has a handful of counts. This chain uses TRBV7-8 with TRBJ2-5, with 9 nucleotides matching TRBD2. Trimming removed 7 bases from V and 4 bases from J; junction bases left unmatched: 7. Germline V CDR1 and CDR2: SGHVS, FQNEAQ. This CDR3 has 14 amino acids. The CDR3 protein is CASTPGTSIETQYF. The CDR3 DNA sequence: TGTGCCAGCACCCCGGGGACTAGCATAGAGACCCAGTACTTC.

V and J are TRBV9 and TRBJ2-1; D may be TRBD2 (7 bases). The CDR3 totals 14 residues. V lost 5 bases, J lost 4 bases, and 13 bases lay in between. Germline V gene data show CDR1 as SGDLS and CDR2 as YYNGEE. The CDR3 coding sequence is TGTGCCAGCAGTGGGGGGGGCGGGTACAATGAGCAGTTCTTC. It encodes CASSGGGGYNEQFF.

The chain is built from TRBV7-2 and TRBJ2-7; unclear D gene. Germline V gene data show CDR1 as SGHTA and CDR2 as FQGNSA. The V end lost 1 base, the J end lost 6 bases, and 19 bases lay between the germline ends. The CDR3 runs 16 residues. The CDR3 DNA sequence: TGTGCCAGCAGCTTAGGGCTAGAGCCTTATGAGAGCGAGCAGTACTTC. Amino acids: CASSLGLEPYESEQYF.

The chain links TRBV15 to TRBJ1-2, with a tentative D call TRBD1 (5 bases). Germline CDR1 is LNHNV and CDR2 is YYDKDF (reference sequence). The CDR3 is 15 residues long. The V and J ends lost 0 bases and 6 bases respectively, with 14 bases between them. As DNA, the CDR3 is TGTGCCACCAGCAGAGATAAGGGGTTGGGGAATGGCTACACCTTC. Encoded protein: CATSRDKGLGNGYTF. Combining the CDR3 with reference TRBV15 and TRBJ1-2 gives the whole variable domain DAMVIQNPRYQVTQFGKPVTLSCSQTLNHNVMYWYQQKSSQAPKLLFHYYDKDFNNEADTPDNFQSRRPNTSFCFLDIRSPGLGDTAMYLCATSRDKGLGNGYTFGSGTRLTVV.

The chain is built from TRBV7-9 and TRBJ2-5; TRBD1 matches 8 bases. The tail of the sequence fits TRBJ2-7 better, so the J call may be wrong. Per germline, CDR1 SEHNR and CDR2 FQNEAQ (reference sequence). The length of the CDR3 is 16 residues. CDR3 residues: CASSGSRSGTGDEQYF. The CDR3 region has the DNA TGTGCCAGCAGCGGAAGTCGGTCCGGGACAGGCGACGAGCAGTACTTC.

The CDR3 DNA follows: TGTGCCAGCTCACCACTCGGGGGGACCCGCAATGAGCAGTTCTTC. As protein: CASSPLGGTRNEQFF. The gene calls are TRBV18 and TRBJ2-1; 7 bases line up with TRBD2. Trimming at V came to 1 base and at J to 6 bases, leaving 6 bases not matched to a gene. The CDR3 is made up of 15 amino acids. Germline V CDR1 and CDR2: KGHSH, LQKENI.